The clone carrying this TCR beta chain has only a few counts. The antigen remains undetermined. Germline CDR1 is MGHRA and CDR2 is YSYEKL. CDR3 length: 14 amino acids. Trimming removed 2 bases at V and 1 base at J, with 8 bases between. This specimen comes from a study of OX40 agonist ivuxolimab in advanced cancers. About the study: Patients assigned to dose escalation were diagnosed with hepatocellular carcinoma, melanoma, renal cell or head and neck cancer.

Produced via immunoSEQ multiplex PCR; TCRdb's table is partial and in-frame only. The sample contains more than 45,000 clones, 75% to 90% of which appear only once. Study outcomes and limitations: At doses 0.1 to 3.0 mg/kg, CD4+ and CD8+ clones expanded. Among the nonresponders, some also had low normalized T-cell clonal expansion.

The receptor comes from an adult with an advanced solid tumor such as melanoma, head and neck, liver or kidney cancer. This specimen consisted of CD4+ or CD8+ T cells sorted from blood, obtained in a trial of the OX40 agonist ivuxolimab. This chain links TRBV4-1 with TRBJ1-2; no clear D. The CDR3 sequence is CASSQPLINYGYTF. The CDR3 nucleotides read TGCGCCAGCAGCCAACCTCTCATTAACTATGGCTACACCTTC.